This T cell receptor beta chain was profiled in a study of T-cell reconstitution after alpha-beta-depleted transplantation in children. Construction of the TCRbeta library involved unique molecular identifiers. TCRdb called the PCR reads again in MiXCR, with one record for every CDR3 protein. The table lists hundreds of thousands of distinct CDR3 sequences, roughly a tenth of them singletons. The source was PBMCs, collected before TCRalphabeta/CD19-depleted stem cell transplant. The receptor was derived from a child less than two years old with acute myeloid leukemia, due to receive a stem cell transplant.

The CDR3 reads CASNPYGGPTEAFF. CDR3 DNA: TGTGCCAGCAACCCCTATGGGGGACCCACTGAAGCTTTCTTT. The chain recombines TRBV7-2 with TRBJ1-1; D perhaps matches TRBD1 (5 bases). The CDR3 is 14 amino acids. Germline lookup yields CDR1 SGHTA and CDR2 FQGNSA. The V end was cut by 7 bases, the J end by 4 bases, with 16 bases between. Looking up the rest from reference TRBV7-2 and TRBJ1-1 gives the full variable domain: GAGVSQSPSNKVTEKGKDVELRCDPISGHTALYWYRQSLGQGLEFLIYFQGNSAPDKSGLPSDRFSAERTGGSVSTLTIQRTQQEDSAVYLCASNPYGGPTEAFFGQGTRLTVV.